The 28 T cell receptor beta chains below were found in one sample sequenced in a study of cytomegalovirus exposure and HLA in healthy donors. PCR used 60 Vbeta primers and 13 Jbeta primers. Data came from immunoSEQ multiplex PCR; TCRdb stores just in-frame clones and leaves some out. The sample lists 110,000 or so clones; 81% were seen once. Sequencing was done on a sample of PBMCs. The origin of the receptors is a woman under 40 in good health and CMV-seronegative.

The V call is TRBV28, the J call TRBJ1-1; 7 nucleotides line up with TRBD1. Germline V gives CDR1 MDHEN, CDR2 SYDVKM. This CDR3 is 13 amino acids long. The V gene end was trimmed by 7 bases and the J gene end by 3 bases; junction bases not matched to a gene: 5. The CDR3 sequence: CASTPGQYTEAFF. Written as DNA, the CDR3 is TGTGCCAGCACCCCGGGACAGTACACTGAAGCTTTCTTT.

The gene calls are TRBV7-2 and TRBJ1-2; TRBD1 aligns across 7 bases. This CDR3 spans 14 amino acids. The germline gives CDR1 SGHTA, CDR2 FQGNSA. The ends lost 6 bases at V and 4 bases at J; junction bases unmatched: 8. CDR3 sequence reads: CASSSQTGIYGYTF. The CDR3 region has the DNA TGTGCCAGCAGTTCTCAGACAGGGATCTATGGCTACACCTTC. Combining the CDR3 with reference TRBV7-2 and TRBJ1-2 gives the whole variable domain GAGVSQSPSNKVTEKGKDVELRCDPISGHTALYWYRQSLGQGLEFLIYFQGNSAPDKSGLPSDRFSAERTGGSVSTLTIQRTQQEDSAVYLCASSSQTGIYGYTFGSGTRLTVV.

Written as DNA, the CDR3 is TGTGCTAGTGGCCCTAGGACAGACAATGAGCAGTTCTTC. Translated, it gives CASGPRTDNEQFF. V and J are TRBV12-5 and TRBJ2-1, with a weak D call TRBD1 (6 bases). The CDR3 is made up of 13 amino acids. Germline V gives CDR1 LGHNT, CDR2 FRNRAP. V was cut by 6 bases and J by 5 bases, with 11 bases left in between.

The chain's CDR3 is CASSLASGGANTEAFF. The CDR3 nucleotides are TGCGCCAGCAGCTTGGCAAGCGGGGGGGCGAACACTGAAGCTTTCTTT. V gene TRBV5-1 combines with J gene TRBJ1-1; D is perhaps TRBD1 (6 bases). V shed 0 bases and J shed 1 base, with 13 bases lying between them. The germline CDR1 and CDR2 sequences are SGHRS and YFSETQ. The CDR3 extends over 16 amino acids.

The rearrangement uses TRBV29-1 and TRBJ1-4; D is possibly TRBD1 (6 bases). CDR3 length: 17 residues. Germline assignment: CDR1 SQVTM and CDR2 ANQGSEA. Trimming shortened V by 1 base and J by 4 bases, and 19 bases separated the two germline ends. The CDR3 is CSVEGPYSGGLNEKLFF. DNA for the CDR3: TGCAGCGTTGAAGGTCCCTACAGTGGGGGCCTTAATGAAAAACTGTTTTTT.

This clone was seen only once. For the CDR3, the DNA is TGTGCCTGGCAGGAGGTTGGAAATCAGCCCCAGCATTTT. It is translated as CAWQEVGNQPQHF. V usage is TRBV30 and J usage is TRBJ1-5; D remains unclear. CDR3 length: 13 residues. Germline V gene lookup returns CDR1 GTSNPN and CDR2 SVGIG (reference sequence). V dropped 5 bases and J dropped 4 bases, with 12 bases sitting between them.

This clone has a single count. The rearrangement uses TRBV7-3 and TRBJ2-1; 16 positions agree with TRBD2. Germline V gives CDR1 SGHTA, CDR2 FQGTGA. This CDR3 is 19 amino acids long. V shed 5 bases and J 5 bases; nucleotides not matched to a gene: 12. The CDR3: CASSPPGTSGRAVNNEQFF. The CDR3 DNA reads as TGTGCCAGCAGCCCCCCAGGGACTAGCGGGAGGGCCGTCAACAATGAGCAGTTCTTC.

The V call is TRBV21-1, the J call TRBJ2-1; TRBD2, the table's D call, lacks a check against the DNA. TRBV21-1 is a pseudogene segment. This CDR3 region has 18 residues. CDR3 loop: CASSKASVVLNSYNEQFF. The CDR3 nucleotides are TGTGCCAGCAGCAAAGCCTCGGTAGTCTTAAACTCCTACAATGAGCAGTTCTTC.

This rearrangement joins TRBV7-2 to TRBJ2-7; TRBD2 agrees at 7 bases. V shed 0 bases and J 2 bases; nucleotides not matched to a gene: 7. In germline, CDR1 is SGHTA, CDR2 FQGNSA. The CDR3 totals 16 residues. CDR3: CASSLAGGRVPYEQYF. The CDR3 DNA reads as TGTGCCAGCAGCTTAGCGGGGGGGAGGGTACCCTACGAGCAGTACTTC.

This chain joins TRBV6-1 and TRBJ1-6; weak D call: TRBD1 (5 bases). This CDR3 has 15 amino acids. Germline V gene data show CDR1 as MNHNS and CDR2 as SASEGT. Between the trimmed V and J ends, which lost 1 base and 7 bases, there was a span of 11 bases. Written as DNA, the CDR3 is TGTGCCAGCAGTGAAGTATTTGGGGGGAATTCACCCCTCCACTTT. Protein sequence: CASSEVFGGNSPLHF.

This clone showed up just once. A junction end diverges from the germline sequence, so it may reflect a read error. The rearrangement links TRBV7-7 to TRBJ2-5; 8 bases align to TRBD2. The CDR3 loop spans 15 amino acids. Germline values: CDR1 SSHAT, CDR2 FNYEAQ (reference sequence). In DNA, the CDR3 is TGTGCTAGCAGCGCCTCGGGAGGGGTAGGAGAGACCCAGTACTTC. It translates to CASSASGGVGETQYF.

The chain joins TRBV11-3 to TRBJ2-1; 13 nucleotides align to TRBD2. The CDR3 has 17 residues. Germline values: CDR1 SGHNT, CDR2 YENEEA. Trimming removed 0 bases from V and 10 bases from J; junction bases left unmatched: 9. CDR3 DNA: TGTGCCAGCAGCTTAGACACAGGACTAGCGGGAGCCCGGGAGCAGTTCTTC. This translates into CASSLDTGLAGAREQFF.

This clone has just a few counts. The V and J genes are TRBV27 and TRBJ2-5; 8 bases fit TRBD1. CDR3 length: 16 amino acids. V was pared by 3 bases and J by 4 bases, with 10 bases of the junction left unmatched. Germline V CDR1 and CDR2: MNHEY, SMNVEV (reference sequence). CDR3 sequence reads: CASSLGAGGERETQYF. Here the CDR3 DNA reads TGTGCCAGCAGTTTGGGGGCAGGGGGCGAAAGAGAGACCCAGTACTTC.

This chain uses TRBV18 with TRBJ1-5; maybe TRBD1 (6 bases). The CDR3 consists of 14 residues. Germline V lookup: CDR1 KGHSH, CDR2 LQKENI. The V end lost 2 bases, the J end lost 2 bases, and 7 bases lay between the germline ends. Here the CDR3 reads CASSPRQGNQPQHF. The CDR3 DNA is TGTGCCAGCTCACCAAGACAGGGCAATCAGCCCCAGCATTTT.

This clone appeared a few times. The V gene is TRBV28, the J gene TRBJ2-5; 7 positions agree with TRBD1. Germline V gene sequence: CDR1 MDHEN, CDR2 SYDVKM. Germline trimming cut 5 bases from V and 9 bases from J; bases unmatched to any gene: 12. The CDR3 runs to 14 residues. The CDR3 DNA is TGTGCCAGCAGTGCCCCGGGACAGCCAGGGGCCCAGTACTTC. Translated: CASSAPGQPGAQYF.

This clone was counted a few times. The J gene is TRBJ2-6, the V gene TRBV11-2; maybe TRBD1 (6 bases). The V gene lost 1 base and the J gene lost 1 base, with 14 bases spanning the gap. Germline CDR1 and CDR2: SGHAT and FQNNGV. This CDR3 has 18 amino acids. The CDR3 loop reads CASSLGHRVGSGANVLTF. The CDR3 region has the DNA TGTGCCAGCAGCTTAGGTCACAGGGTCGGGTCTGGGGCCAACGTCCTGACTTTC.

This chain links TRBV18 with TRBJ2-3, with TRBD2 matching over 11 bases. The germline V gene encodes CDR1 KGHSH and CDR2 LQKENI. V lost 2 bases, J lost 6 bases, and 7 bases stayed unmatched. The CDR3 runs 16 residues. The CDR3 loop reads CASSPILAGGADTQYF. The CDR3 region has the DNA TGTGCCAGCTCACCAATTCTAGCGGGAGGAGCGGATACGCAGTATTTT.

This chain connects TRBV9 to TRBJ2-7; TRBD2 matches at 8 bases. The length of the CDR3 is 15 residues. The V segment lost 0 bases and the J segment 3 bases; nucleotides outside the gene matches: 5. Germline V gene lookup returns CDR1 SGDLS and CDR2 YYNGEE. As DNA, the CDR3 is TGTGCCAGCAGCGTAGGATCCAGCGGGAGCTACGAGCAGTACTTC. This codes for CASSVGSSGSYEQYF.

The V and J genes are TRBV6-4 and TRBJ1-1; D is possibly TRBD1 (5 bases). Trimming took 4 bases from V and 4 from J, leaving 13 bases between them. The CDR3 extends over 14 amino acids. The V gene's germline CDR1 is MRHNA and CDR2 SNTAGT. Here the CDR3 DNA reads TGTGCCAGCAGTGTTTCCGGGGGGAGCACTGAAGCTTTCTTT. Translated, it gives CASSVSGGSTEAFF.

This sequence joins TRBV7-2 and TRBJ2-1; D may be TRBD2 (6 bases). V dropped 2 bases and J dropped 11 bases, with 13 bases sitting between them. This CDR3 spans 13 amino acids. From germline, CDR1 is SGHTA and CDR2 FQGNSA. CDR3 DNA sequence: TGTGCCAGCAGCTTACGGCGGGATAATAAGCAGTTCTTC. Translating gives CASSLRRDNKQFF.

V usage is TRBV7-2 and J usage is TRBJ2-1; D is possibly TRBD2 (5 bases). This CDR3 spans 15 amino acids. Germline CDR1 is SGHTA and CDR2 is FQGNSA. V dropped 2 bases and J dropped 3 bases, with 11 bases sitting between them. This CDR3 is CASSLSGDLYNEQFF. The CDR3 nucleotides are TGTGCCAGCAGCTTAAGCGGTGACCTCTACAATGAGCAGTTCTTC.

The chain employs TRBV21-1 and TRBJ2-4; the DNA was not used to check the table's D call, TRBD2. TRBV21-1 is marked as a pseudogene. The CDR3 loop spans 14 amino acids. The CDR3 bases are TGTGCCAGCAGGGAACTAGCGGGAGAGTACATTCAGTACTTC. It is translated as CASRELAGEYIQYF.

The rearrangement joins TRBV9 to TRBJ1-1; 7 positions match TRBD1. The CDR3 runs to 15 residues. J gave up 7 bases and V 3 bases, and 12 bases lay outside the gene matches. The germline V gene has CDR1 SGDLS and CDR2 YYNGEE. Here the CDR3 reads CASSAQTGFKIEAFF. CDR3 DNA sequence: TGTGCCAGCAGCGCACAGACAGGGTTCAAGATTGAAGCTTTCTTT.

This rearrangement joins TRBV28 to TRBJ2-4; 10 positions match TRBD1. Germline CDR1 and CDR2: MDHEN and SYDVKM. The CDR3 covers 16 residues. Trimming removed 6 bases from V and 9 bases from J; junction bases left unmatched: 14. The CDR3 DNA sequence: TGTGCCAGCAGCCTAACTCCGGGACAGGGGTTGGGCATTCAGTACTTC. Protein: CASSLTPGQGLGIQYF.

The chain links TRBV2 to TRBJ1-1; TRBD1 matches 11 bases. This CDR3 has 16 residues. Germline CDR1 is SNHLY and CDR2 is FYNNEI. V gave up 5 bases and J gave up 1 base; unmatched junction bases: 6. The DNA of the CDR3 is TGTGCCAGCAGTTGGACAGGGGGCGATGGGAACACTGAAGCTTTCTTT. Translated: CASSWTGGDGNTEAFF.

This chain uses TRBV11-1 with TRBJ2-3, with D hard to call. Germline V gene lookup returns CDR1 SGHAT and CDR2 FQDESV (reference sequence). This CDR3 has 11 residues. The V and J ends lost 6 bases and 3 bases respectively, with 4 bases between them. The CDR3 protein is CASSSTDTQYF. The CDR3 DNA follows: TGTGCCAGCAGTTCGACAGATACGCAGTATTTT.

V is TRBV4-1 and J is TRBJ2-2; 10 positions match TRBD1. This CDR3 contains 16 residues. V shed 3 bases, J shed 2 bases, and the junction held 3 bases outside the gene matches. The germline V gene has CDR1 MGHRA and CDR2 YSYEKL. The CDR3 bases are TGCGCCAGCAGCCACCGGACAGGGGGAAACACCGGGGAGCTGTTTTTT. This gives the protein CASSHRTGGNTGELFF.

V is TRBV19 and J is TRBJ1-1; D might be TRBD1 (6 bases). The CDR3 has 14 amino acids. Trimming cost V 6 bases and J 6 bases, with 17 bases left between them. From germline, CDR1 is LNHDA and CDR2 SQIVND (reference sequence). In nucleotides, the CDR3 is TGTGCCAGTAGCCCTGGGGGCGGCTTAGCTGAAGCTTTCTTT. It yields the protein CASSPGGGLAEAFF. Variable domain in full (rest from reference TRBV19 and TRBJ1-1): DGGITQSPKYLFRKEGQNVTLSCEQNLNHDAMYWYRQDPGQGLRLIYYSQIVNDFQKGDIAEGYSVSREKKESFPLTVTSAQKNPTAFYLCASSPGGGLAEAFFGQGTRLTVV.